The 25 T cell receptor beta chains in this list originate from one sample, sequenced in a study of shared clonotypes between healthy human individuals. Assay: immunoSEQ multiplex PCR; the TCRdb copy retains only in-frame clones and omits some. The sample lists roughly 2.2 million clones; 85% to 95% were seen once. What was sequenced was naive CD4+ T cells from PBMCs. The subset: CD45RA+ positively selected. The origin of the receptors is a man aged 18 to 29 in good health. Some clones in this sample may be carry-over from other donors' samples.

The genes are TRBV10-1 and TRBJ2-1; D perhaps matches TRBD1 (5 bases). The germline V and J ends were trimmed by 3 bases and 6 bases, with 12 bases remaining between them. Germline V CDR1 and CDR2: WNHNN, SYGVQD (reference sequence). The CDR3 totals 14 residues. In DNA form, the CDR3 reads TGCGCCAGCAGTGAATCTGGCAGGGTCAATGAGCAGTTCTTC. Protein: CASSESGRVNEQFF.

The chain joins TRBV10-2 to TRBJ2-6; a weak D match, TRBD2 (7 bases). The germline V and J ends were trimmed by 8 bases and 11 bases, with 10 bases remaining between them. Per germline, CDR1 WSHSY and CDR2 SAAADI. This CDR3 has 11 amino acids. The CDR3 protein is CASGGADVLTF. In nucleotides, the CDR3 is TGCGCCAGCGGGGGGGCGGACGTCCTGACTTTC.

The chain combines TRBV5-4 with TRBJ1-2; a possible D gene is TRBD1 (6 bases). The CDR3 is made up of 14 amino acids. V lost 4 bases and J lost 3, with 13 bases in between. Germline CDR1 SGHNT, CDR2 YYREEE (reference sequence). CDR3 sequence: CASSRIDRYYGYTF. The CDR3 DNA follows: TGTGCCAGCAGCCGAATAGACAGGTACTATGGCTACACCTTC.

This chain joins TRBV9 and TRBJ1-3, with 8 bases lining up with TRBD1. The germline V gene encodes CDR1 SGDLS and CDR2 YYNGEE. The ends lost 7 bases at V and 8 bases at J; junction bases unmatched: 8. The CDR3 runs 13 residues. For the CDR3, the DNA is TGTGCCAGCGGATACGGACAGGGATACACCATATATTTT. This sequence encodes CASGYGQGYTIYF.

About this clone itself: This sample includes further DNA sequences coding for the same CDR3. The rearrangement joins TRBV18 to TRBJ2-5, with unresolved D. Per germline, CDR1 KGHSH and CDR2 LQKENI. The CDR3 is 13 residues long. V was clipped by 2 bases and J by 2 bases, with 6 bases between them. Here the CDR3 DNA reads TGTGCCAGCTCACCATCGCGGCAAGAGACCCAGTACTTC. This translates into CASSPSRQETQYF.

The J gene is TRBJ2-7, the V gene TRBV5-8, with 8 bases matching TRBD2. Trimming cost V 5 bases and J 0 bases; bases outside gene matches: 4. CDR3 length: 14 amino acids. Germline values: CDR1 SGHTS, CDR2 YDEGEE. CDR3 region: CASRTSGSSYEQYF. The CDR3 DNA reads TGTGCCAGCAGAACAAGCGGGAGCTCCTACGAGCAGTACTTC.

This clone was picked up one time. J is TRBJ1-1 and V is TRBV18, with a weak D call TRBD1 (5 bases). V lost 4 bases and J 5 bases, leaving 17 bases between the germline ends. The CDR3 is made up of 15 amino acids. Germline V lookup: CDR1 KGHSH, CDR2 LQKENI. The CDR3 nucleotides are TGTGCCAGCTCACTTAACGGGGCCGCGGGGACTGAAGCTTTCTTT. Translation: CASSLNGAAGTEAFF.

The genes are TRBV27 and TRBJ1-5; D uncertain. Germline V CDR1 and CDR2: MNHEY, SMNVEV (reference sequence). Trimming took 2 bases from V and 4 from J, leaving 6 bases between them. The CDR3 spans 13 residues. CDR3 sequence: CASSLERNQPQHF. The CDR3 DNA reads TGTGCCAGCAGTTTAGAGAGGAATCAGCCCCAGCATTTT.

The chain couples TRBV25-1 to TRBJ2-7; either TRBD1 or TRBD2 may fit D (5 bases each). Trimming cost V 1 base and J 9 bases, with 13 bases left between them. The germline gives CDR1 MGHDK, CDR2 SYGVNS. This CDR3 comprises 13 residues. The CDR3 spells CASSELRDAVQYF. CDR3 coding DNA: TGTGCCAGCAGTGAATTACGGGACGCTGTGCAGTACTTC.

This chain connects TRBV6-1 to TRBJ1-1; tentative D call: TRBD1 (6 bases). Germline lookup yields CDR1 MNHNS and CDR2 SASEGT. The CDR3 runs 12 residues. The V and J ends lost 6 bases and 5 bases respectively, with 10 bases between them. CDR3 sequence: CASSQGPTEAFF. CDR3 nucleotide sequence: TGTGCCAGCAGCCAGGGGCCAACTGAAGCTTTCTTT.

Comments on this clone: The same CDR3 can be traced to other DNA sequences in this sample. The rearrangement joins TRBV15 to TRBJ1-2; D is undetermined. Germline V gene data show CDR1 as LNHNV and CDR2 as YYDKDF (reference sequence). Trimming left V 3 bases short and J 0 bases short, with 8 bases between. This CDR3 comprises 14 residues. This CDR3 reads CATSSGRANYGYTF. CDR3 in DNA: TGTGCCACCAGCAGTGGTCGAGCTAACTATGGCTACACCTTC.

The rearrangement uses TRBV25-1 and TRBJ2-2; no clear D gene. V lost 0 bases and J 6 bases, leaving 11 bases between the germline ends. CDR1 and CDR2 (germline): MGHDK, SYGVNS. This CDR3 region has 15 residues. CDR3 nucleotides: TGTGCCAGCAGTGAATATCTGGCCGGACCCGGGGAGCTGTTTTTT. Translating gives CASSEYLAGPGELFF.

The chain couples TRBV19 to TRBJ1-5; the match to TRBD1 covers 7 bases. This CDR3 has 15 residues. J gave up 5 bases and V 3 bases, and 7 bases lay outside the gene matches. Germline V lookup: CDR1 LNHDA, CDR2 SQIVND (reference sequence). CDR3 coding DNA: TGTGCCAGTAGTATTGGAGGGGGCGTCGATCAGCCCCAGCATTTT. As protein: CASSIGGGVDQPQHF.

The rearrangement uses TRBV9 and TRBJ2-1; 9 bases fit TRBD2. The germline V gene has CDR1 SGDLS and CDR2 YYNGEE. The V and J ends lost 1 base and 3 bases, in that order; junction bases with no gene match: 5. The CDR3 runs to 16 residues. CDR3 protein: CASSVRASGIYNEQFF. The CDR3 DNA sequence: TGTGCCAGCAGCGTAAGAGCTAGCGGGATCTACAATGAGCAGTTCTTC.

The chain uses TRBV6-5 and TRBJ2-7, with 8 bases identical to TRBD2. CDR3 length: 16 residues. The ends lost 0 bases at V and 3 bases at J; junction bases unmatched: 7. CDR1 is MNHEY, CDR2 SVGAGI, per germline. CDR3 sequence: CASSYSSSGSIYEQYF. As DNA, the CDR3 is TGTGCCAGCAGTTACTCCTCCAGCGGGAGTATCTACGAGCAGTACTTC.

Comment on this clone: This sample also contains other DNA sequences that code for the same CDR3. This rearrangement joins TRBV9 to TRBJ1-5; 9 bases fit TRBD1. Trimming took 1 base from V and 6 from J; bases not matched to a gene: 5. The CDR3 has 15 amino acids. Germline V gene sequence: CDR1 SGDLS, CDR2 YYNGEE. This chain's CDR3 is CASSVTGGVGQPQHF. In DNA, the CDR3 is TGTGCCAGCAGCGTAACAGGGGGCGTGGGTCAGCCCCAGCATTTT.

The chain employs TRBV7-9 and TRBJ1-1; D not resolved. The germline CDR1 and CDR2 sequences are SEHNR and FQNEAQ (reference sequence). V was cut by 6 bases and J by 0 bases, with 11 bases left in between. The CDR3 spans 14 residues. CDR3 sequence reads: CASSPDFMNTEAFF. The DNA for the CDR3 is TGTGCCAGCAGTCCTGACTTTATGAACACTGAAGCTTTCTTT. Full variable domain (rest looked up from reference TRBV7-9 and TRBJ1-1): DTGVSQNPRHKITKRGQNVTFRCDPISEHNRLYWYRQTLGQGPEFLTYFQNEAQLEKSRLLSDRFSAERPKGSFSTLEIQRTEQGDSAMYLCASSPDFMNTEAFFGQGTRLTVV.

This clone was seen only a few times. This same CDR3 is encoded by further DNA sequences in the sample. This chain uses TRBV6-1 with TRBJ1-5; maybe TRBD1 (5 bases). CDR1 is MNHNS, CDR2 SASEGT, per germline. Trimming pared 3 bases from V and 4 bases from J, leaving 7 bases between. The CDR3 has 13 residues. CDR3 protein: CASSEGRNQPQHF. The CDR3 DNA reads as TGTGCCAGCAGTGAGGGACGGAATCAGCCCCAGCATTTT.

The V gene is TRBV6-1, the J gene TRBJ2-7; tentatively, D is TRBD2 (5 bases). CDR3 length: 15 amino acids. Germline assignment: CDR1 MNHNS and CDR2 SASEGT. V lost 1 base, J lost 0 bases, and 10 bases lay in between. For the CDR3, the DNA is TGTGCCAGCAGTGAAGTAGCGTACAGCTCCTACGAGCAGTACTTC. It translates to CASSEVAYSSYEQYF.

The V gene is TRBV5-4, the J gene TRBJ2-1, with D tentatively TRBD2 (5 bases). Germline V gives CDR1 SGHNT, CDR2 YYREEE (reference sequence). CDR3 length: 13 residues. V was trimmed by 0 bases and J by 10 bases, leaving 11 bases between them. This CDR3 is CASSLDIEGEQFF. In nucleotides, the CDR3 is TGTGCCAGCAGCTTGGACATCGAGGGCGAGCAGTTCTTC. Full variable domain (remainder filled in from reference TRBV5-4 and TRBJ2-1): ETGVTQSPTHLIKTRGQQVTLRCSSQSGHNTVSWYQQALGQGPQFIFQYYREEENGRGNFPPRFSGLQFPNYSSELNVNALELDDSALYLCASSLDIEGEQFFGPGTRLTVL.

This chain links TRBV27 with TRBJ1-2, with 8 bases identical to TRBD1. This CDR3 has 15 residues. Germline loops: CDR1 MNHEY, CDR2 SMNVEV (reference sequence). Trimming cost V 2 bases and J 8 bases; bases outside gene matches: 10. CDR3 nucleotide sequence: TGTGCCAGCAGTTTAATAGGCGGACAGGGTCGCGGCTACACCTTC. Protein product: CASSLIGGQGRGYTF.

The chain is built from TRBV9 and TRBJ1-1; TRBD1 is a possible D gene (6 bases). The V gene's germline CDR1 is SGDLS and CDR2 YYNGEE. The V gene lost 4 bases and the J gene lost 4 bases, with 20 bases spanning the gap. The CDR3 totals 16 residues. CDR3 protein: CASSPSGSMGATEAFF. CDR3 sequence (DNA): TGTGCCAGCAGCCCGTCAGGCTCCATGGGGGCCACTGAAGCTTTCTTT.

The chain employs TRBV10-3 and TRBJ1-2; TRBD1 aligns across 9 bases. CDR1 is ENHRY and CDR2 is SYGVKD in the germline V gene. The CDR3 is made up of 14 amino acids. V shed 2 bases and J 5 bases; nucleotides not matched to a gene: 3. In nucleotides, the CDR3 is TGTGCCATCAGTGAGGACAGGGGGGGGTATGGCTACACCTTC. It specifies CAISEDRGGYGYTF.

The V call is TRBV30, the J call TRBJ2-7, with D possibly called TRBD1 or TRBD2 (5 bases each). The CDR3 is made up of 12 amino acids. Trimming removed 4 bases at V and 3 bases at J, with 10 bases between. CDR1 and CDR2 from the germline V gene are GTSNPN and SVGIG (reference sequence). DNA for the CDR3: TGTGCCTGGACCCCAGGGAGCTACGAGCAGTACTTC. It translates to CAWTPGSYEQYF.

The CDR3 loop reads CASSLGVAGFQETQYF. Written as DNA, the CDR3 is TGCGCCAGCAGCTTGGGTGTAGCGGGATTCCAAGAGACCCAGTACTTC. This chain connects TRBV5-1 to TRBJ2-5, with TRBD2 matching over 8 bases. The ends lost 0 bases at V and 1 base at J; junction bases unmatched: 5. The CDR3 consists of 16 residues. From germline, CDR1 is SGHRS and CDR2 YFSETQ.